This passage covers 5 T cell receptor beta chains from one sample sequenced in a study of OX40 agonist ivuxolimab in advanced cancers. TCRdb keeps only in-frame clones here, not all; method: immunoSEQ multiplex PCR. The sample holds about 67,000 clones, about 88% seen once. Source: CD4+ or CD8+ T cells sorted from blood, taken in a trial of the OX40 agonist ivuxolimab. The receptors here all came from an adult with an advanced solid tumor such as melanoma, head and neck, liver or kidney cancer.

The J gene is TRBJ2-4, the V gene TRBV4-1; either TRBD1 or TRBD2 may supply D (5 bases each). This CDR3 is built from 15 residues. Germline CDR1 and CDR2: MGHRA and YSYEKL. Deletions cut 0 bases from V and 3 bases from J, with 9 bases between. CDR3 region: CASSQDGGGKNIQYF. The DNA of the CDR3 is TGCGCCAGCAGCCAAGACGGTGGGGGCAAAAACATTCAGTACTTC.

This clone was recorded only once. This chain uses TRBV7-9 with TRBJ1-1; 9 positions match TRBD1. After removal of 7 bases from V and 4 bases from J, the junction contained 19 bases not matched to a gene. This CDR3 has 18 amino acids. The germline V gene has CDR1 SEHNR and CDR2 FQNEAQ (reference sequence). In nucleotides, the CDR3 is TGTGCCAGCATCCGATTTGGGACAGGGTTCACTTGGAGCACTGAAGCTTTCTTT. It specifies CASIRFGTGFTWSTEAFF.

The chain employs TRBV6-6 and TRBJ2-5; D possibly corresponds to TRBD2 (5 bases). Per the germline V gene, CDR1 is MNHNY and CDR2 is SVGAGI (reference sequence). CDR3 length equals 12 residues. V lost 6 bases and J lost 0, with 5 bases in between. CDR3 coding DNA: TGTGCCAGCAGGGACTACCAAGAGACCCAGTACTTC. This encodes CASRDYQETQYF.

This chain uses TRBV14 with TRBJ2-7; 10 nucleotides line up with TRBD2. Germline V gives CDR1 SGHDN, CDR2 FVKESK. The trim removed 3 bases at V and 3 bases at J, leaving 2 bases unmatched. The CDR3 sequence is 14 residues long. CDR3 region: CASSHRLAGYEQYF. Here the CDR3 DNA reads TGTGCCAGCAGCCACAGACTAGCGGGCTACGAGCAGTACTTC.

The chain has TRBV6-1 and TRBJ2-7; D not resolved. This CDR3 has 13 residues. The V end lost 4 bases, the J end lost 2 bases, and 9 bases lay between the germline ends. Germline CDR1 and CDR2: MNHNS and SASEGT. The CDR3 bases are TGTGCCAGCAGTGTCACACCAGCCTACGAGCAGTACTTC. Translating gives CASSVTPAYEQYF.